The 28 T cell receptor beta chains given below trace back to one sample, sequenced in a study of T cell changes during pregnancy in multiple sclerosis. Repertoires were generated with immunoSEQ multiplex PCR, while TCRdb's copy carries only in-frame clones and drops some. Altogether some 85,000 clones are present, 90% to 95% being singletons, with the ten largest covering approximately 1%. This specimen consisted of peripheral blood, obtained in the second trimester of pregnancy. The receptors here all came from a female donor with multiple sclerosis, enrolled in a pregnancy study.

V is TRBV19 and J is TRBJ2-1; D is possibly TRBD2 (6 bases). The CDR3 has 16 amino acids. CDR1 and CDR2 (germline): LNHDA, SQIVND (reference sequence). V gave up 3 bases and J gave up 4 bases, with 16 bases separating them. CDR3 coding DNA: TGTGCCAGTAGTATGGAGGGAGGATCCCCTTACAATGAGCAGTTCTTC. This encodes CASSMEGGSPYNEQFF.

The V gene is TRBV9, the J gene TRBJ2-2; maybe TRBD1 (5 bases). Germline assignment: CDR1 SGDLS and CDR2 YYNGEE. The CDR3 sequence is 16 residues long. The ends were cut back, 0 bases at V and 0 bases at J, with 9 bases in the middle. The chain's CDR3 is CASSVEWGSNTGELFF. The CDR3 bases are TGTGCCAGCAGCGTAGAATGGGGCTCGAACACCGGGGAGCTGTTTTTT.

The rearrangement joins TRBV5-1 to TRBJ2-7; 9 bases match TRBD1. The V segment lost 0 bases and the J segment 3 bases; nucleotides outside the gene matches: 7. In germline, CDR1 is SGHRS, CDR2 YFSETQ. There are 16 residues in the CDR3. In DNA form, the CDR3 reads TGCGCCAGCAGCTTGGCTGCAGGACAGGGGTACTACGAGCAGTACTTC. Translating it yields CASSLAAGQGYYEQYF.

This clone was recorded once. The genes are TRBV10-3 and TRBJ2-7, with 11 bases fitting TRBD1. The V gene's germline CDR1 is ENHRY and CDR2 SYGVKD. The CDR3 is 18 residues long. J lost 1 base, V lost 6 bases, and 14 bases had no gene match. Here the CDR3 reads CAISRGTGGISRSYEQYF. CDR3 sequence (DNA): TGTGCCATCAGCCGGGGGACAGGGGGTATAAGTAGGTCCTACGAGCAGTACTTC.

The chain has TRBV5-1 and TRBJ2-7, with 7 bases lining up with TRBD2. The J segment lost 3 bases and the V segment lost 4 bases, leaving 4 bases of the junction unmatched. The CDR3 runs to 13 residues. The germline V gene has CDR1 SGHRS and CDR2 YFSETQ. The CDR3 loop reads CASSRGGDYEQYF. DNA for the CDR3: TGCGCCAGCAGCAGGGGAGGGGACTACGAGCAGTACTTC.

The chain uses TRBV2 and TRBJ1-2; D unresolved. Germline V CDR1 and CDR2: SNHLY, FYNNEI. V was pared by 1 base and J by 5 bases, with 8 bases between. The length of the CDR3 is 13 residues. In DNA form, the CDR3 reads TGTGCCAGCAGTGAAGTGGACTGGTATGGCTACACCTTC. This codes for CASSEVDWYGYTF.

CDR3 nucleotide sequence: TGTGCCAGCCCCGGGTCACACGATACGCAGTATTTT. Encoded protein: CASPGSHDTQYF. The chain employs TRBV2 and TRBJ2-3; D unresolved. Germline CDR1 and CDR2: SNHLY and FYNNEI. Trimming removed 8 bases from V and 6 bases from J, with 12 bases in between. The CDR3 totals 12 residues.

The rearrangement links TRBV4-1 to TRBJ1-2, with D tentatively TRBD1 (6 bases). V shed 1 base and J shed 4 bases, with 10 bases lying between them. This CDR3 spans 14 amino acids. Germline CDR1 MGHRA, CDR2 YSYEKL. CDR3 bases: TGCGCCAGCAGCCAAGTTACAGGGAGCTATGGCTACACCTTC. It is translated as CASSQVTGSYGYTF.

The chain joins TRBV4-1 to TRBJ1-2; possibly TRBD1 for D (5 bases). Per the germline V gene, CDR1 is MGHRA and CDR2 is YSYEKL. Trimming stripped 3 bases from V and 5 bases from J, with 13 bases between. The CDR3 is 14 residues long. The CDR3 protein is CASSHTGTYYGYTF. The CDR3 region has the DNA TGCGCCAGCAGCCATACCGGGACTTATTATGGCTACACCTTC.

This clone was seen only once. The rearrangement joins TRBV5-1 to TRBJ2-2; a possible D gene is TRBD2 (6 bases). CDR3 length: 16 amino acids. Germline V gene lookup returns CDR1 SGHRS and CDR2 YFSETQ. Trimming removed 4 bases at V and 0 bases at J, with 13 bases between. CDR3: CASSPRSGSNTGELFF. CDR3 DNA sequence: TGCGCCAGCAGCCCTCGAAGCGGGTCGAACACCGGGGAGCTGTTTTTT.

J is TRBJ1-1 and V is TRBV7-3; TRBD1 agrees at 8 bases. The germline V gene encodes CDR1 SGHTA and CDR2 FQGTGA. With 5 bases clipped from V and 1 base from J, the junction kept 3 bases outside the gene matches. This CDR3 is built from 14 residues. CDR3 sequence (DNA): TGTGCCAGCAGCCCTCAGGGGGCGAACACTGAAGCTTTCTTT. It specifies CASSPQGANTEAFF.

The chain is built from TRBV19 and TRBJ2-2, with 7 bases matching TRBD2. The CDR3 is 14 amino acids. Unmatched junction bases numbered 5, after V lost 3 bases and J lost 7 bases. Germline V CDR1 and CDR2: LNHDA, SQIVND (reference sequence). CDR3 bases: TGTGCCAGTAGTATCGGGGGGTTGGTCGGGGAGCTGTTTTTT. Its protein product is CASSIGGLVGELFF.

The CDR3 DNA follows: TGTGCCAGCAGCCGGGACAAGTATCAGCCCCAGCATTTT. Translating it yields CASSRDKYQPQHF. The rearrangement joins TRBV27 to TRBJ1-5, with a weak D call TRBD1 (6 bases). CDR3 length equals 13 residues. Trimming took off 6 bases at V and 5 bases at J, with 11 bases between the two ends. Per the germline V gene, CDR1 is MNHEY and CDR2 is SMNVEV (reference sequence).

The CDR3 here is CASSPGTGGQRNTIYF. CDR3 DNA: TGTGCCAGTAGTCCCGGGACAGGGGGCCAGCGAAACACCATATATTTT. The chain links TRBV19 to TRBJ1-3; 12 nucleotides agree with TRBD1. Trimming removed 5 bases from V and 5 bases from J; junction bases left unmatched: 7. This CDR3 is built from 16 residues. Germline CDR1 is LNHDA and CDR2 is SQIVND (reference sequence).

This chain links TRBV27 with TRBJ1-2; TRBD1 aligns across 9 bases. This CDR3 has 14 residues. The V segment lost 3 bases and the J segment 4 bases; nucleotides outside the gene matches: 3. CDR1 is MNHEY, CDR2 SMNVEV, per germline (reference sequence). CDR3 bases: TGTGCCAGCAGTTTGGGGACAGGGACCTATGGCTACACCTTC. This codes for CASSLGTGTYGYTF.

The rearrangement joins TRBV6-5 to TRBJ1-6; D is uncertain. V was trimmed by 0 bases and J by 12 bases, leaving 18 bases between them. This CDR3 is built from 16 residues. The germline V gene has CDR1 MNHEY and CDR2 SVGAGI. Written as DNA, the CDR3 is TGTGCCAGCAGTTACTCGAAGACCCTAGGGAGCGTACCCCTCCACTTT. The encoded protein is CASSYSKTLGSVPLHF.

The V call is TRBV9, the J call TRBJ1-4; TRBD1 agrees at 7 bases. CDR3 length: 15 residues. Per germline, CDR1 SGDLS and CDR2 YYNGEE. V lost 0 bases and J lost 3; bases outside the gene matches: 2. The CDR3 reads CASSVGDRANEKLFF. The CDR3 coding sequence is TGTGCCAGCAGCGTAGGTGACAGGGCTAATGAAAAACTGTTTTTT.

The rearrangement links TRBV5-6 to TRBJ1-2, with a tentative D call TRBD1 (6 bases). Germline-derived CDR1 and CDR2 are SGHDT and YYEEEE. V dropped 4 bases and J dropped 8 bases, with 15 bases sitting between them. This CDR3 comprises 13 residues. The CDR3 DNA reads TGTGCCAGCAGCCAAGGGACACTCAGCGGCTACACCTTC. Translating gives CASSQGTLSGYTF.

The chain recombines TRBV30 with TRBJ2-7, with 10 nucleotides matching TRBD1. Losses at the gene ends were 3 bases for V and 4 bases for J; bases not matched to a gene: 6. Germline loops: CDR1 GTSNPN, CDR2 SVGIG (reference sequence). The CDR3 has 14 amino acids. Here the CDR3 DNA reads TGTGCCTGGAGGCCGGGACAGGGGCGGTACGAGCAGTACTTC. This gives the protein CAWRPGQGRYEQYF.

The V gene is TRBV27, the J gene TRBJ2-2, with 10 bases matching TRBD1. The germline gives CDR1 MNHEY, CDR2 SMNVEV (reference sequence). The CDR3 loop spans 14 amino acids. J lost 6 bases, V lost 5 bases, and 3 bases had no gene match. DNA of the CDR3: TGTGCCAGCAGTGCCGGACAGGGGGCCGGGGAGCTGTTTTTT. As protein: CASSAGQGAGELFF.

In its sample, this clone was seen a few times. The chain couples TRBV27 to TRBJ1-5, with a weak D call TRBD1 (6 bases). Germline V CDR1 and CDR2: MNHEY, SMNVEV (reference sequence). V lost 6 bases to trimming and J lost 7 bases, with 19 bases between them. The CDR3 length is 15 residues. DNA of the CDR3: TGTGCCAGCAGACGCTCCCGGGGGGCGGGACAGCCCCAGCATTTT. It yields the protein CASRRSRGAGQPQHF.

The chain combines TRBV15 with TRBJ1-1, with 8 nucleotides matching TRBD1. This CDR3 spans 15 amino acids. Germline V lookup: CDR1 LNHNV, CDR2 YYDKDF (reference sequence). V was clipped by 3 bases and J by 4 bases; unmatched bases: 7. CDR3: CATSSFTGGGTEAFF. CDR3 nucleotides: TGTGCCACCAGCAGTTTTACAGGGGGGGGCACTGAAGCTTTCTTT.

The rearrangement links TRBV11-2 to TRBJ2-2; D remains ambiguous. Per the germline V gene, CDR1 is SGHAT and CDR2 is FQNNGV. The CDR3 spans 14 residues. Trimming took 0 bases from V and 5 from J, leaving 7 bases between them. The CDR3 region has the DNA TGTGCCAGCAGCTTAGATCGCCAGACCGGGGAGCTGTTTTTT. As protein: CASSLDRQTGELFF.

This clone has a handful of counts. Written as DNA, the CDR3 is TGTGCCAGCAGCCAAGGGGGGCTTGGCACCGGGGAGCTGTTTTTT. Amino acid sequence: CASSQGGLGTGELFF. This chain links TRBV14 with TRBJ2-2; weak D call: TRBD1 (6 bases). This CDR3 contains 15 residues. The germline CDR1 and CDR2 sequences are SGHDN and FVKESK. Trimming removed 1 base from V and 4 bases from J, with 10 bases in between.

This chain links TRBV15 with TRBJ2-3; D unclear. The V gene lost 3 bases and the J gene lost 0 bases, with 10 bases spanning the gap. Germline V gene lookup returns CDR1 LNHNV and CDR2 YYDKDF (reference sequence). The CDR3 loop spans 15 amino acids. The CDR3 region is CATSSVEVSTDTQYF. CDR3 in DNA: TGTGCCACCAGCAGTGTCGAGGTTAGCACAGATACGCAGTATTTT.

This chain links TRBV19 with TRBJ1-1; D may be TRBD1 (5 bases). The CDR3 consists of 14 residues. Trimming shortened V by 3 bases and J by 4 bases, and 12 bases separated the two germline ends. Looked up from germline, CDR1 is LNHDA and CDR2 is SQIVND (reference sequence). The CDR3 coding sequence is TGTGCCAGTAGTATCCAGGGCTGGGGCACTGAAGCTTTCTTT. Translating gives CASSIQGWGTEAFF.

This chain connects TRBV9 to TRBJ2-1, with 7 nucleotides matching TRBD2. Germline CDR1 reads SGDLS; CDR2 reads YYNGEE. V trimming: 2 bases; J trimming: 1 base; junction bases outside the gene matches: 6. The length of the CDR3 is 16 residues. The CDR3, as DNA: TGTGCCAGCAGCGTCGGGGTAGCGGGTTCCTACAATGAGCAGTTCTTC. Amino acids: CASSVGVAGSYNEQFF.

In its sample, this clone was seen once. The genes are TRBV14 and TRBJ1-4, with TRBD1 identical over 9 bases. The V gene end was trimmed by 6 bases and the J gene end by 0 bases; junction bases not matched to a gene: 11. The CDR3 loop spans 18 amino acids. The germline V gene has CDR1 SGHDN and CDR2 FVKESK. CDR3 protein: CASSQFEGQGATNEKLFF. The DNA for the CDR3 is TGTGCCAGCAGTCAATTCGAGGGACAGGGCGCAACTAATGAAAAACTGTTTTTT.